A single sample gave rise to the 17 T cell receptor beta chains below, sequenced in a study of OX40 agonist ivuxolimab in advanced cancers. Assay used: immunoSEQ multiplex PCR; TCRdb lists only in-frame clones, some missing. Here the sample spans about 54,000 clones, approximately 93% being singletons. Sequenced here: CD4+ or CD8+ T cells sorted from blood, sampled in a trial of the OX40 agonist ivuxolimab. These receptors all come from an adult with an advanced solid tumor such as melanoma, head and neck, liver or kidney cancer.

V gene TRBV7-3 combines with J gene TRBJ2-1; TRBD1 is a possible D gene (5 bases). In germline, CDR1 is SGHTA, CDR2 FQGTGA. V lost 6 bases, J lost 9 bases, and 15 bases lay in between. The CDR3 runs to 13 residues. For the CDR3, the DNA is TGTGCCAGCAGTCTTCAGGGATTTGGTGAGCAGTTCTTC. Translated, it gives CASSLQGFGEQFF. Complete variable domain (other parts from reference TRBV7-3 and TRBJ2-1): GAGVSQTPSNKVTEKGKYVELRCDPISGHTALYWYRQSLGQGPEFLIYFQGTGAADDSGLPNDRFFAVRPEGSVSTLKIQRTERGDSAVYLCASSLQGFGEQFFGPGTRLTVL.

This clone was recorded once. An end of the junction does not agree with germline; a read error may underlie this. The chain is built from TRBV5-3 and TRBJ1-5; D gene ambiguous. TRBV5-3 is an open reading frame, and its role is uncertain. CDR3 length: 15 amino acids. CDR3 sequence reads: CASSLSGWGNQPQHF. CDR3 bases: TGTGCCAGCAGCTTGTCTGGCTGGGGCAATCAGCCCCAGCATTTT.

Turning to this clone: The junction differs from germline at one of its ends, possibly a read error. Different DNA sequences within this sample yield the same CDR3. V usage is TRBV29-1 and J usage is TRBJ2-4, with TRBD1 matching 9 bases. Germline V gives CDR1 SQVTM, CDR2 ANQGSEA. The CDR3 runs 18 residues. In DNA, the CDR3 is TGCAGCGTTACCGGGACAGGGCGTTGGAGTTTGGCCAAGAACATTCAGTACTTC. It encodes CSVTGTGRWSLAKNIQYF.

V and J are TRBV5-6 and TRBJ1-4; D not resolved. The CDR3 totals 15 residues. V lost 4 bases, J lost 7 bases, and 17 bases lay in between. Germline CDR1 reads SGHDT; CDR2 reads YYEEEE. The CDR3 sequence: CASSPLTTGSEKLFF. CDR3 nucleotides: TGTGCCAGCAGCCCCTTGACAACGGGGAGTGAAAAACTGTTTTTT.

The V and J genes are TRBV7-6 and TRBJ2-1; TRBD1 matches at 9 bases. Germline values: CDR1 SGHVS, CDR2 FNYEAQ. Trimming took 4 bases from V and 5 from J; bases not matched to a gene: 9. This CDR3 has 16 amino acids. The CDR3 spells CASSSHPGQGHNEQFF. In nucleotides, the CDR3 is TGTGCCAGCAGCTCCCATCCGGGACAGGGCCACAATGAGCAGTTCTTC. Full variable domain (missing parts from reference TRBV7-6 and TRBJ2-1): GAGVSQSPRYKVTKRGQDVALRCDPISGHVSLYWYRQALGQGPEFLTYFNYEAQQDKSGLPNDRFSAERPEGSISTLTIQRTEQRDSAMYRCASSSHPGQGHNEQFFGPGTRLTVL.

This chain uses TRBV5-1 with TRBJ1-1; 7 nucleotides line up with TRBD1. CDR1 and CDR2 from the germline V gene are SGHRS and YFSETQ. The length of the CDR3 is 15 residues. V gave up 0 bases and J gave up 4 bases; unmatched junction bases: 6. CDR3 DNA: TGCGCCAGCAGCTTGGAGGGCTGGGACAGCACTGAAGCTTTCTTT. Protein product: CASSLEGWDSTEAFF. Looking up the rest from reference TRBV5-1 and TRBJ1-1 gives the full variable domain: KAGVTQTPRYLIKTRGQQVTLSCSPISGHRSVSWYQQTPGQGLQFLFEYFSETQRNKGNFPGRFSGRQFSNSRSEMNVSTLELGDSALYLCASSLEGWDSTEAFFGQGTRLTVV.

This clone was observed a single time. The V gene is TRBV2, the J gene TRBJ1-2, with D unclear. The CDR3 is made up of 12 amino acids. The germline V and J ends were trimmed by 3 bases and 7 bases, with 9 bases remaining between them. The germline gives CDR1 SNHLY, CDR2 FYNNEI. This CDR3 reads CASSEGTFGYTF. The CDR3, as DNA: TGTGCCAGCAGTGAGGGCACCTTTGGCTACACCTTC.

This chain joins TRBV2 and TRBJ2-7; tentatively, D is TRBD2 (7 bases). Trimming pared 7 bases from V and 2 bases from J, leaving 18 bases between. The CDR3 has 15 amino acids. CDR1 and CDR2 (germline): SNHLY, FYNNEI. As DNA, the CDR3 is TGTGCCAGCACCCCGGCGGGGGCCCTCACCTACGAGCAGTACTTC. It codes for CASTPAGALTYEQYF.

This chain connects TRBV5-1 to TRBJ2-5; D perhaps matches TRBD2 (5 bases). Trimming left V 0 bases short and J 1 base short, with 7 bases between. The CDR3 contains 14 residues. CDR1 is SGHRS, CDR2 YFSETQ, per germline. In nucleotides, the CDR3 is TGCGCCAGCAGCTTGGTAGGGAGCCAAGAGACCCAGTACTTC. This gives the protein CASSLVGSQETQYF.

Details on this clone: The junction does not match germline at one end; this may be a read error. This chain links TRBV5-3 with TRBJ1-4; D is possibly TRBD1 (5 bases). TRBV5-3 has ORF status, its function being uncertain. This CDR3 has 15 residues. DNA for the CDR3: TGTGCCAGCAGCTGGCACAGCCTCGGGGGGGAAAAACTGTTTTTT. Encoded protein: CASSWHSLGGEKLFF.

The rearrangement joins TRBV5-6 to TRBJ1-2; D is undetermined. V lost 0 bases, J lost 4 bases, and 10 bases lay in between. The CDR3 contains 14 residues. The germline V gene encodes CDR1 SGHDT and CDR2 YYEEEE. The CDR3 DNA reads TGTGCCAGCAGCTTGGGACGGACCGTCTATGGCTACACCTTC. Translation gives CASSLGRTVYGYTF.

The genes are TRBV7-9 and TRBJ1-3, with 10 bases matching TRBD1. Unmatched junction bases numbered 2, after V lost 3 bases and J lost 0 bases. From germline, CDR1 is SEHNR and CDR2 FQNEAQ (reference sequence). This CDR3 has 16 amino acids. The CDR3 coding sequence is TGTGCCAGCAGCTTGGGACAGGGGCACTCTGGAAACACCATATATTTT. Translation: CASSLGQGHSGNTIYF.

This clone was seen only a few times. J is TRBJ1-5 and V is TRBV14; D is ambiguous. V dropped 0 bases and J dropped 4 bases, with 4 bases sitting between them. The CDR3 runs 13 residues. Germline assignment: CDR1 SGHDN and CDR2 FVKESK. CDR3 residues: CASSQDLNQPQHF. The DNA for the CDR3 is TGTGCCAGCAGCCAAGACCTAAATCAGCCCCAGCATTTT. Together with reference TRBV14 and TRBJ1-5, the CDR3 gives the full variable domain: EAGVTQFPSHSVIEKGQTVTLRCDPISGHDNLYWYRRVMGKEIKFLLHFVKESKQDESGMPNNRFLAERTGGTYSTLKVQPAELEDSGVYFCASSQDLNQPQHFGDGTRLSIL.

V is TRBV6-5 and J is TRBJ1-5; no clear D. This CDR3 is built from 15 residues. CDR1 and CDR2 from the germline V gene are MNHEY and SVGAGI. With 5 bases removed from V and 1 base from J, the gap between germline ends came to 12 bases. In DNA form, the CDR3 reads TGTGCCAGCAGTATGAGGGAGGCGAGCAATCAGCCCCAGCATTTT. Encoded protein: CASSMREASNQPQHF.

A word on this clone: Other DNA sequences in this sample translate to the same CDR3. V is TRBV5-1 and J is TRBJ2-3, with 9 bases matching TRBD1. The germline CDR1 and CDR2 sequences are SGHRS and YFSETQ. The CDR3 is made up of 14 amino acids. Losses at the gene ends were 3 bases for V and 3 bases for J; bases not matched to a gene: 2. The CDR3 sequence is CASSSGQGTDTQYF. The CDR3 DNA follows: TGCGCCAGCAGCTCTGGACAGGGGACAGATACGCAGTATTTT.

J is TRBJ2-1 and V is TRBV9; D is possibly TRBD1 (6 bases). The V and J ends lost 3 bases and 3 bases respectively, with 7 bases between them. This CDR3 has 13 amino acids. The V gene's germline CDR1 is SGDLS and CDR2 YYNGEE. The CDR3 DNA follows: TGTGCCAGCAGCGCGGACAGCTACAATGAGCAGTTCTTC. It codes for CASSADSYNEQFF.

The CDR3 spells CASRKQGAGETQYF. The CDR3 nucleotides are TGTGCCAGCAGGAAACAGGGGGCCGGAGAGACCCAGTACTTC. V and J are TRBV6-1 and TRBJ2-5; 9 nucleotides agree with TRBD1. The CDR3 sequence is 14 residues long. From germline, CDR1 is MNHNS and CDR2 SASEGT. The trim removed 6 bases at V and 4 bases at J, leaving 6 bases unmatched.